These 25 T cell receptor beta chains came from one sample sequenced in a study of spatial heterogeneity in lung cancer. MiXCR was run by TCRdb on the 5' RACE reads, yielding one entry per CDR3 protein. The table has roughly 9,800 distinct CDR3 sequences, 4.5% to 7% seen once. The time point was: sample taken at primary tumor resection. The authors sequenced whole RNA from tumor, nontumor lung or frozen PBMC without sorting. This sample comprised PBMCs, obtained at surgery. The receptors derive from a male donor with early-stage non-small cell lung cancer.

In its sample, this clonotype was seen many times. The chain is built from TRBV3-1 and TRBJ2-7, with D perhaps matching TRBD1 (6 bases). The CDR3 covers 13 residues. The V end was cut by 0 bases, the J end by 13 bases, with 16 bases between. The germline CDR1 and CDR2 sequences are LGHDT and YNNKEL (reference sequence). The CDR3 reads CASSQDPSDRLYF. The CDR3 DNA reads TGTGCCAGCAGCCAAGACCCATCCGACAGGCTTTACTTC.

In its sample, this clonotype ranks as medium-sized. V usage is TRBV28 and J usage is TRBJ2-5; either TRBD1 or TRBD2 may fit D (5 bases each). CDR1 is MDHEN and CDR2 is SYDVKM in the germline V gene. The CDR3 length is 15 residues. The V end lost 5 bases, the J end lost 2 bases, and 15 bases lay between the germline ends. CDR3 in amino acids: CASSPGLGAQETQYF. As DNA, the CDR3 is TGTGCCAGCAGTCCGGGGCTCGGGGCACAAGAGACCCAGTACTTC.

The table lists this clonotype with many counts. CDR3 amino acids: CASSLEGQNTEAFF. The CDR3 nucleotides are TGCGCCAGCAGCTTGGAAGGGCAGAACACTGAAGCTTTCTTT. J is TRBJ1-1 and V is TRBV5-1; D unclear. This CDR3 comprises 14 residues. Germline-derived CDR1 and CDR2 are SGHRS and YFSETQ. V gave up 0 bases and J gave up 1 base, with 7 bases separating them.

This clonotype was counted at least ten times. The chain carries TRBV30 and TRBJ2-4, with D possibly being TRBD2 (5 bases). Trimming removed 0 bases at V and 0 bases at J, with 12 bases between. Germline V CDR1 and CDR2: GTSNPN, SVGIG (reference sequence). There are 16 residues in the CDR3. CDR3 sequence (DNA): TGTGCCTGGAGTGTACGGGGTAGTCTAGCCAAAAACATTCAGTACTTC. Translation gives CAWSVRGSLAKNIQYF.

The V call is TRBV28, the J call TRBJ2-2; D may be TRBD2 (6 bases). V lost 3 bases and J lost 1, with 12 bases in between. The CDR3 consists of 16 residues. Germline-derived CDR1 and CDR2 are MDHEN and SYDVKM. The CDR3 bases are TGTGCCAGCAGTTTTCATAGCGGACAGAACACCGGGGAGCTGTTTTTT. It encodes CASSFHSGQNTGELFF.

This clonotype has at least ten counts. This chain joins TRBV6-2 or TRBV6-3 and TRBJ1-1, with D hard to call. V dropped 3 bases and J dropped 0 bases, with 20 bases sitting between them. The CDR3 runs to 18 residues. Germline V gene data show CDR1 as MNHEY and CDR2 as SVGEGT. The CDR3, as DNA: TGTGCCAGCAGTTATAGCATCGGGAGCCTTATCATGAACACTGAAGCTTTCTTT. Protein product: CASSYSIGSLIMNTEAFF.

By proportion, this clonotype is medium-sized. The J gene is TRBJ1-1, the V gene TRBV5-1; 11 bases match TRBD1. This CDR3 is 17 amino acids long. The germline V gene has CDR1 SGHRS and CDR2 YFSETQ. The V gene end was trimmed by 3 bases and the J gene end by 0 bases; junction bases not matched to a gene: 7. The CDR3 DNA follows: TGCGCCAGCAGCTCGAGGACAGGGGGCTTGGTGAACACTGAAGCTTTCTTT. This sequence encodes CASSSRTGGLVNTEAFF.

The chain recombines TRBV6-4 with TRBJ2-3; 11 bases are shared with TRBD2. Germline CDR1 MRHNA, CDR2 SNTAGT. Trimming took 5 bases from V and 0 from J; bases not matched to a gene: 4. This CDR3 is 16 amino acids long. CDR3 DNA: TGTGCCAGCAGTCGACTAGCGGGGTTCAGCACAGATACGCAGTATTTT. Translation: CASSRLAGFSTDTQYF.

Ten or more counts support this clonotype. The chain is built from TRBV7-2 and TRBJ2-3; 8 bases line up with TRBD1. The V gene end was trimmed by 3 bases and the J gene end by 15 bases; junction bases not matched to a gene: 5. Germline loops: CDR1 SGHTA, CDR2 FQGNSA. The CDR3 spans 11 residues. The CDR3 DNA is TGTGCCAGCAGCTTGCAGGGGGCGACATATTTT. Its translation is CASSLQGATYF. The full variable domain, in which reference TRBV7-2 and TRBJ2-3 provide the parts outside the CDR3, is GAGVSQSPSNKVTEKGKDVELRCDPISGHTALYWYRQSLGQGLEFLIYFQGNSAPDKSGLPSDRFSAERTGGSVSTLTIQRTQQEDSAVYLCASSLQGATYFGPGTRLTVL.

This clonotype is termed medium-sized. CDR3 coding DNA: TGTGCCAGCAGCCGCCCAGGACAGGGGAACACTGAAGCTTTCTTT. This gives the protein CASSRPGQGNTEAFF. The chain recombines TRBV12-3 or TRBV12-4 with TRBJ1-1; the match to TRBD1 covers 8 bases. The CDR3 length is 15 residues. Unmatched junction bases numbered 7, after V lost 6 bases and J lost 1 base.

This clonotype was seen repeatedly, ten times or more. The rearrangement uses TRBV29-1 and TRBJ2-2; 7 nucleotides align to TRBD1. V shed 7 bases and J 0 bases; nucleotides not matched to a gene: 2. Germline-derived CDR1 and CDR2 are SQVTM and ANQGSEA. The CDR3 is 13 amino acids. The chain's CDR3 is CSAGQANTGELFF. The CDR3 nucleotides read TGCAGCGCTGGACAGGCGAACACCGGGGAGCTGTTTTTT.

The table lists this clonotype with many counts. V gene TRBV14 combines with J gene TRBJ2-5, with D uncertain. Trimming removed 5 bases at V and 4 bases at J, with 8 bases between. The CDR3 loop spans 12 amino acids. The V gene's germline CDR1 is SGHDN and CDR2 FVKESK. The CDR3, as DNA: TGTGCCAGCAGCAGGGTTTTAGAGACCCAGTACTTC. Translating it yields CASSRVLETQYF. Using reference TRBV14 and TRBJ2-5 for the parts outside the CDR3, the full variable domain is EAGVTQFPSHSVIEKGQTVTLRCDPISGHDNLYWYRRVMGKEIKFLLHFVKESKQDESGMPNNRFLAERTGGTYSTLKVQPAELEDSGVYFCASSRVLETQYFGPGTRLLVL.

This clonotype was counted a few times. This chain uses TRBV9 with TRBJ2-3, with D perhaps TRBD2 (5 bases). V shed 0 bases and J shed 0 bases, with 11 bases lying between them. CDR1 and CDR2 (germline): SGDLS, YYNGEE. There are 16 residues in the CDR3. CDR3 sequence: CASSVGSSTSTDTQYF. The CDR3 DNA is TGTGCCAGCAGCGTAGGATCTAGCACAAGCACAGATACGCAGTATTTT. Full variable domain (remainder filled in from reference TRBV9 and TRBJ2-3): DSGVTQTPKHLITATGQRVTLRCSPRSGDLSVYWYQQSLDQGLQFLIQYYNGEERAKGNILERFSAQQFPDLHSELNLSSLELGDSALYFCASSVGSSTSTDTQYFGPGTRLTVL.

This clonotype showed up just a few times. V usage is TRBV29-1 and J usage is TRBJ2-7, with TRBD1 matching 7 bases. This CDR3 spans 14 amino acids. Looked up from germline, CDR1 is SQVTM and CDR2 is ANQGSEA. Germline trimming cut 1 base from V and 0 bases from J; bases unmatched to any gene: 3. The CDR3 DNA follows: TGCAGCGTTGAAGGGGCAGGGGGCTCCTACGAGCAGTACTTC. Amino acid sequence: CSVEGAGGSYEQYF.

By proportion, this clonotype is medium-sized. V is TRBV7-2 and J is TRBJ1-4; 7 bases fit TRBD1. Germline V gene sequence: CDR1 SGHTA, CDR2 FQGNSA. Unmatched junction bases numbered 13, after V lost 5 bases and J lost 13 bases. CDR3 size: 14 residues. CDR3 coding DNA: TGTGCCAGCAGCCAAACAGGGGCACCAAGTCGACTGTTTTTT. The encoded protein is CASSQTGAPSRLFF.

This clonotype was recorded at least ten times. V is TRBV14 and J is TRBJ1-2, with D maybe TRBD1 (6 bases). CDR1 is SGHDN, CDR2 FVKESK, per germline. The V end was cut by 4 bases, the J end by 4 bases, with 25 bases between. The length of the CDR3 is 18 residues. The CDR3 nucleotides are TGTGCCAGCAGCCCGCTCAACCCAACCCTACAGGGCCTCTATGGCTACACCTTC. Amino acids: CASSPLNPTLQGLYGYTF.

This clonotype is judged medium-sized. The V and J genes are TRBV7-8 and TRBJ2-2; 9 nucleotides match TRBD2. Germline assignment: CDR1 SGHVS and CDR2 FQNEAQ. This CDR3 has 20 amino acids. The junction had 13 bases not matched to a gene; V was cut back by 1 base and J by 1 base. CDR3 sequence (DNA): TGTGCCAGCAGCTTAGTGGGCGAGCCTACTAGCGGGTGGAACACCGGGGAGCTGTTTTTT. Encoded protein: CASSLVGEPTSGWNTGELFF. Based on the CDR3 plus reference TRBV7-8 and TRBJ2-2, the full variable domain is GAGVSQSPRYKVAKRGQDVALRCDPISGHVSLFWYQQALGQGPEFLTYFQNEAQLDKSGLPSDRFFAERPEGSVSTLKIQRTQQEDSAVYLCASSLVGEPTSGWNTGELFFGEGSRLTVL.

As DNA, the CDR3 is TGTGCCAGTAAACAGGGTTACAATGAGCAGTTCTTC. Amino acids: CASKQGYNEQFF. The chain has TRBV6-1 and TRBJ2-1; tentative D call: TRBD1 (6 bases). CDR3 length equals 12 residues. Trimming removed 9 bases from V and 4 bases from J, with 10 bases in between. CDR1 and CDR2 from the germline V gene are MNHNS and SASEGT.

The table lists this clonotype with a few counts. The chain has TRBV2 and TRBJ2-1; D gene uncertain. The CDR3 loop spans 12 amino acids. Per the germline V gene, CDR1 is SNHLY and CDR2 is FYNNEI. With 4 bases removed from V and 4 bases from J, the gap between germline ends came to 5 bases. CDR3 sequence (DNA): TGTGCCAGCAGTGCCTCGTACAATGAGCAGTTCTTC. The encoded protein is CASSASYNEQFF.

In this sample, this clonotype turned up many times. The chain is built from TRBV30 and TRBJ2-3; D remains ambiguous. The V end lost 4 bases, the J end lost 6 bases, and 14 bases lay between the germline ends. The CDR3 has 13 amino acids. From germline, CDR1 is GTSNPN and CDR2 SVGIG (reference sequence). CDR3 nucleotide sequence: TGTGCCTGGAAAAGAGGCCCCGCGGATACGCAGTATTTT. Its protein product is CAWKRGPADTQYF.

This clonotype is categorized as medium-sized (0.01 to 0.1%). CDR3 region: CASSYVGGGRSRNEQFF. The CDR3, as DNA: TGTGCCAGCAGTTACGTAGGCGGGGGTCGGTCGCGGAATGAGCAGTTCTTC. This chain uses TRBV6-2 or TRBV6-3 with TRBJ2-1, with 7 bases fitting TRBD2. The CDR3 runs to 17 residues. Germline V CDR1 and CDR2: MNHEY, SVGEGT. J was trimmed by 7 bases and V by 2 bases; bases with no gene match: 14.

This CDR3 is CASTAAGGRPDTQYF. DNA for the CDR3: TGTGCCAGCACCGCAGCGGGGGGGCGCCCAGATACGCAGTATTTT. The V gene is TRBV2, the J gene TRBJ2-3; 10 bases map to TRBD2. Germline CDR1 is SNHLY and CDR2 is FYNNEI. The CDR3 is 15 amino acids. The junction had 8 bases not matched to a gene; V was cut back by 7 bases and J by 4 bases.

This clonotype was recorded at least ten times. The chain recombines TRBV9 with TRBJ2-3, with a tentative D call TRBD2 (5 bases). The CDR3 length is 14 residues. V shed 4 bases and J shed 3 bases, with 12 bases lying between them. The germline V gene has CDR1 SGDLS and CDR2 YYNGEE. For the CDR3, the DNA is TGTGCCAGCAGCCCCTCTAGCTGGACAGATACGCAGTATTTT. Protein product: CASSPSSWTDTQYF.

This clonotype was observed at least ten times. This chain joins TRBV2 and TRBJ1-1; D remains ambiguous. The V and J ends lost 0 bases and 4 bases respectively, with 9 bases between them. Germline CDR1 is SNHLY and CDR2 is FYNNEI. This CDR3 is built from 14 residues. The CDR3 here is CASSEALLRTEAFF. DNA of the CDR3: TGTGCCAGCAGTGAAGCGCTTCTTCGCACTGAAGCTTTCTTT.

The sample holds many counts of this clonotype. The chain employs TRBV18 and TRBJ2-5, with 11 bases lining up with TRBD1. This CDR3 region has 14 residues. The germline V gene has CDR1 KGHSH and CDR2 LQKENI. With 5 bases clipped from V and 5 bases from J, the junction kept 4 bases outside the gene matches. The CDR3 region has the DNA TGTGCCAGCTCATCGGGACAGGGGGACGAGACCCAGTACTTC. It translates to CASSSGQGDETQYF.